This T cell receptor (beta chain) appears in the sequencing data of a study of T-cell memory formation after mild COVID-19. Study-wide context: TCR clusters largely stayed donor specific.

This CDR3 contains 15 residues. The V gene's germline CDR1 is SQVTM and CDR2 ANQGSEA. V lost 5 bases and J lost 5, with 21 bases in between. TCR alpha and TCR beta cDNA libraries carrying sample barcodes and UMIs came from 5'RACE with constant-segment primers. TCRdb processed the 5' RACE reads anew with MiXCR; each CDR3 protein has one entry. The sample carries 140,000 to 150,000 distinct CDR3 sequences, roughly 19% recorded once. About this clonotype: The antigen is unknown.

Notes on the study in general: Later expanders leaned toward CD4+, whereas clones contracting from day 15 to 85 were balanced CD4/CD8. In second-wave clones peaking day 37, SARS-CoV-2 specificity remained unconfirmed.

The rearrangement joins TRBV29-1 to TRBJ1-1; D is possibly TRBD1 (6 bases). This clonotype was sampled from an adult woman who had mild COVID-19 (a few samples of this study predate the infection). Cell type and time point are not known. Specimen: PBMCs or a T cell subset sorted from them (not recorded which). CDR3 coding DNA: TGCAGCGTTACAATTGACGTAGTAGGGGGAACTGAAGCTTTCTTT. Protein sequence: CSVTIDVVGGTEAFF.